The 21 T cell receptor beta chains presented below share a single source sample, sequenced in a study of blood T cell repertoires in COVID-19. Some clones are missing from TCRdb's copy, which holds only in-frame ones; the method was immunoSEQ multiplex PCR. Of 150,000 to 200,000 clones in the sample, 70% to 90% were seen once. The specimen was peripheral blood. These receptors all stem from a man aged 55 to 70 with active or convalescent COVID-19.

The V and J genes are TRBV2 and TRBJ1-1; D is possibly TRBD1 (6 bases). V was cut by 3 bases and J by 1 base, with 9 bases left in between. The CDR3 has 14 amino acids. Germline V lookup: CDR1 SNHLY, CDR2 FYNNEI. The CDR3 nucleotides read TGTGCCAGCAGTGAGGCGGGGGCGAACACTGAAGCTTTCTTT. This codes for CASSEAGANTEAFF.

The table lists this clone with a count of one. The chain employs TRBV5-1 and TRBJ1-5; 9 nucleotides match TRBD1. Germline V gene sequence: CDR1 SGHRS, CDR2 YFSETQ. V dropped 2 bases and J dropped 5; count of bases not matched to a gene: 5. The CDR3 covers 15 residues. DNA of the CDR3: TGCGCCAGCAGCTTTGACGGGACAGGGTATCAGCCCCAGCATTTT. Translating it yields CASSFDGTGYQPQHF.

The rearrangement links TRBV3-1 (or the pseudogene TRBV3-2) to TRBJ2-1; 11 nucleotides match TRBD2. The V and J ends lost 8 bases and 4 bases, in that order; junction bases with no gene match: 4. This CDR3 region has 14 residues. Germline V CDR1 and CDR2: LGHDT, YNNKEL (reference sequence). CDR3 protein: CASATSGAYNEQFF. DNA for the CDR3: TGTGCCAGCGCGACTAGCGGGGCTTACAATGAGCAGTTCTTC.

The rearrangement joins TRBV18 to TRBJ2-3; 8 bases map to TRBD2. CDR3 length: 17 amino acids. CDR1 is KGHSH and CDR2 is LQKENI in the germline V gene. Trimming at V came to 6 bases and at J to 4 bases, leaving 15 bases not matched to a gene. The CDR3 region is CASSAPSGSVGADTQYF. For the CDR3, the DNA is TGTGCCAGCTCCGCTCCTAGCGGGTCAGTCGGCGCAGATACGCAGTATTTT.

V gene TRBV4-2 combines with J gene TRBJ1-3; D remains unclear. The CDR3 totals 15 residues. Germline loops: CDR1 LGHNA, CDR2 YNFKEQ. V lost 1 base, J lost 0 bases, and 7 bases lay in between. DNA for the CDR3: TGTGCCAGCAGCCAAGCAGCAGGCTCTGGAAACACCATATATTTT. Its protein product is CASSQAAGSGNTIYF.

The chain is built from TRBV11-1 and TRBJ2-7; tentative D call: TRBD1 (6 bases). Deletions cut 5 bases from V and 4 bases from J, with 12 bases between. Germline loops: CDR1 SGHAT, CDR2 FQDESV (reference sequence). CDR3 size: 13 residues. CDR3 amino acids: CASSPRDIYEQYF. The CDR3 bases are TGTGCCAGCAGCCCGAGGGACATTTACGAGCAGTACTTC.

This chain links TRBV11-2 with TRBJ1-4; D is unresolved. The germline V and J ends were trimmed by 5 bases and 7 bases, with 14 bases remaining between them. The germline CDR1 and CDR2 sequences are SGHAT and FQNNGV. CDR3 length: 14 amino acids. CDR3 DNA sequence: TGTGCCAGCAGCCGGTCGGGGATGGGTGAAAAACTGTTTTTT. Protein product: CASSRSGMGEKLFF.

Here the CDR3 reads CATSQSGEAFF. The CDR3 DNA reads TGTGCCACCAGTCAGTCGGGGGAAGCTTTCTTT. The V call is TRBV24-1, the J call TRBJ1-1; D gene uncertain. Germline CDR1 and CDR2: KGHDR and SFDVKD. The CDR3 is 11 amino acids. Trimming left V 6 bases short and J 8 bases short, with 9 bases between.

This chain connects TRBV15 to TRBJ2-7, with D possibly matching TRBD2 (5 bases). V lost 0 bases and J 7 bases, leaving 16 bases between the germline ends. This CDR3 contains 15 residues. Germline lookup yields CDR1 LNHNV and CDR2 YYDKDF (reference sequence). The CDR3 sequence: CATSREADGAREQYF. In nucleotides, the CDR3 is TGTGCCACCAGCAGAGAAGCGGACGGCGCTCGGGAGCAGTACTTC.

The rearrangement joins TRBV5-6 to TRBJ1-2; D perhaps matches TRBD1 (6 bases). CDR1 SGHDT and CDR2 YYEEEE come from the germline V gene. This CDR3 contains 16 residues. V was shortened by 0 bases and J by 9 bases, with 21 bases between the two germline ends. The CDR3 loop reads CASSLAAQARGNSYTF. The CDR3 DNA reads TGTGCCAGCAGCTTGGCTGCACAGGCGAGGGGGAATAGCTACACCTTC.

The chain combines TRBV10-2 with TRBJ1-1, with TRBD1 identical over 9 bases. This CDR3 is built from 13 residues. The trim removed 6 bases at V and 6 bases at J, leaving 5 bases unmatched. CDR1 is WSHSY, CDR2 SAAADI, per germline. CDR3: CASRLTGGAEAFF. CDR3 DNA: TGCGCCAGCAGGCTGACAGGGGGTGCTGAAGCTTTCTTT.

The chain is built from TRBV27 and TRBJ1-1, with 7 bases aligning to TRBD1. Per germline, CDR1 MNHEY and CDR2 SMNVEV (reference sequence). The junction had 5 bases not matched to a gene; V was cut back by 5 bases and J by 5 bases. CDR3 length: 13 amino acids. CDR3 sequence (DNA): TGTGCCAGCAGTGCTACAGGGGTTACTGAAGCTTTCTTT. Protein sequence: CASSATGVTEAFF.

This clone showed up just once. The chain joins TRBV30 to TRBJ1-6; 8 bases fit TRBD1. Germline V gene sequence: CDR1 GTSNPN, CDR2 SVGIG (reference sequence). Trimming cost V 0 bases and J 10 bases; bases outside gene matches: 8. This CDR3 has 15 amino acids. CDR3 protein: CAWSVSPGGSSPLHF. Here the CDR3 DNA reads TGTGCCTGGAGTGTATCACCAGGGGGCTCCTCACCCCTCCACTTT.

The chain combines TRBV7-9 with TRBJ2-7; 7 nucleotides match TRBD1. This CDR3 is 19 amino acids long. Germline lookup yields CDR1 SEHNR and CDR2 FQNEAQ (reference sequence). With 5 bases clipped from V and 2 bases from J, the junction kept 21 bases outside the gene matches. The CDR3 sequence is CASSPLRDRSKGTTYEQYF. DNA for the CDR3: TGTGCCAGCAGCCCCCTCCGGGACAGAAGTAAAGGGACAACCTACGAGCAGTACTTC.

The chain employs TRBV5-1 and TRBJ1-2, with D unresolved. V lost 3 bases and J 8 bases, leaving 17 bases between the germline ends. The CDR3 runs 14 residues. Germline assignment: CDR1 SGHRS and CDR2 YFSETQ. CDR3: CASSSDTGGGGYTF. The CDR3 coding sequence is TGCGCCAGCAGCTCCGACACGGGCGGAGGGGGCTACACCTTC.

This clone has a single count. The gene calls are TRBV6-5 and TRBJ2-1; tentative D call: TRBD2 (5 bases). The CDR3 sequence is 15 residues long. With 5 bases removed from V and 6 bases from J, the gap between germline ends came to 17 bases. Germline V gene lookup returns CDR1 MNHEY and CDR2 SVGAGI. The CDR3 region is CASSRLAARGNEQFF. The CDR3 nucleotides read TGTGCCAGCAGTCGCCTGGCAGCACGGGGCAATGAGCAGTTCTTC.

The J gene is TRBJ2-2, the V gene TRBV4-1; D might be TRBD2 (5 bases). V lost 1 base, J lost 1 base, and 13 bases lay in between. Germline V gene lookup returns CDR1 MGHRA and CDR2 YSYEKL. CDR3 length equals 17 residues. The CDR3 nucleotides are TGCGCCAGCAGCCAAGCAACTCTAGGACTGAACACCGGGGAGCTGTTTTTT. Its protein is CASSQATLGLNTGELFF.

V is TRBV2 and J is TRBJ2-5; 8 nucleotides match TRBD2. Per germline, CDR1 SNHLY and CDR2 FYNNEI. The CDR3 covers 15 residues. With 1 base clipped from V and 5 bases from J, the junction kept 6 bases outside the gene matches. CDR3 DNA: TGTGCCAGCAGTGAAGGCGGGGGGCTCCGGGAGACCCAGTACTTC. Its protein is CASSEGGGLRETQYF.

The rearrangement uses TRBV3-1 (or the pseudogene TRBV3-2) and TRBJ2-2; 7 bases are shared with TRBD2. The CDR3 extends over 15 amino acids. Losses at the gene ends were 1 base for V and 5 bases for J; bases not matched to a gene: 4. Per the germline V gene, CDR1 is LGHDT and CDR2 is YNNKEL (reference sequence). The CDR3 region has the DNA TGTGCCAGCAGCCAAGTTATCGGGGGGACCGGGGAGCTGTTTTTT. As protein: CASSQVIGGTGELFF.

The V gene is TRBV10-3, the J gene TRBJ2-2; a weak D match, TRBD1 (5 bases). With 4 bases removed from V and 5 bases from J, the gap between germline ends came to 8 bases. This CDR3 is built from 13 residues. CDR1 ENHRY and CDR2 SYGVKD come from the germline V gene. CDR3 DNA sequence: TGTGCCATCAGTGGCAGGGATACCGGGGAGCTGTTTTTT. Residues: CAISGRDTGELFF.

J is TRBJ2-2 and V is TRBV7-3; 8 bases map to TRBD2. The germline CDR1 and CDR2 sequences are SGHTA and FQGTGA. The CDR3 contains 16 residues. After removal of 3 bases from V and 1 base from J, the junction contained 4 bases not matched to a gene. The CDR3: CASSLVAGGNTGELFF. DNA of the CDR3: TGTGCCAGCAGCTTGGTCGCGGGGGGGAACACCGGGGAGCTGTTTTTT. Drawing the rest from reference TRBV7-3 and TRBJ2-2, the complete variable domain is GAGVSQTPSNKVTEKGKYVELRCDPISGHTALYWYRQSLGQGPEFLIYFQGTGAADDSGLPNDRFFAVRPEGSVSTLKIQRTERGDSAVYLCASSLVAGGNTGELFFGEGSRLTVL.